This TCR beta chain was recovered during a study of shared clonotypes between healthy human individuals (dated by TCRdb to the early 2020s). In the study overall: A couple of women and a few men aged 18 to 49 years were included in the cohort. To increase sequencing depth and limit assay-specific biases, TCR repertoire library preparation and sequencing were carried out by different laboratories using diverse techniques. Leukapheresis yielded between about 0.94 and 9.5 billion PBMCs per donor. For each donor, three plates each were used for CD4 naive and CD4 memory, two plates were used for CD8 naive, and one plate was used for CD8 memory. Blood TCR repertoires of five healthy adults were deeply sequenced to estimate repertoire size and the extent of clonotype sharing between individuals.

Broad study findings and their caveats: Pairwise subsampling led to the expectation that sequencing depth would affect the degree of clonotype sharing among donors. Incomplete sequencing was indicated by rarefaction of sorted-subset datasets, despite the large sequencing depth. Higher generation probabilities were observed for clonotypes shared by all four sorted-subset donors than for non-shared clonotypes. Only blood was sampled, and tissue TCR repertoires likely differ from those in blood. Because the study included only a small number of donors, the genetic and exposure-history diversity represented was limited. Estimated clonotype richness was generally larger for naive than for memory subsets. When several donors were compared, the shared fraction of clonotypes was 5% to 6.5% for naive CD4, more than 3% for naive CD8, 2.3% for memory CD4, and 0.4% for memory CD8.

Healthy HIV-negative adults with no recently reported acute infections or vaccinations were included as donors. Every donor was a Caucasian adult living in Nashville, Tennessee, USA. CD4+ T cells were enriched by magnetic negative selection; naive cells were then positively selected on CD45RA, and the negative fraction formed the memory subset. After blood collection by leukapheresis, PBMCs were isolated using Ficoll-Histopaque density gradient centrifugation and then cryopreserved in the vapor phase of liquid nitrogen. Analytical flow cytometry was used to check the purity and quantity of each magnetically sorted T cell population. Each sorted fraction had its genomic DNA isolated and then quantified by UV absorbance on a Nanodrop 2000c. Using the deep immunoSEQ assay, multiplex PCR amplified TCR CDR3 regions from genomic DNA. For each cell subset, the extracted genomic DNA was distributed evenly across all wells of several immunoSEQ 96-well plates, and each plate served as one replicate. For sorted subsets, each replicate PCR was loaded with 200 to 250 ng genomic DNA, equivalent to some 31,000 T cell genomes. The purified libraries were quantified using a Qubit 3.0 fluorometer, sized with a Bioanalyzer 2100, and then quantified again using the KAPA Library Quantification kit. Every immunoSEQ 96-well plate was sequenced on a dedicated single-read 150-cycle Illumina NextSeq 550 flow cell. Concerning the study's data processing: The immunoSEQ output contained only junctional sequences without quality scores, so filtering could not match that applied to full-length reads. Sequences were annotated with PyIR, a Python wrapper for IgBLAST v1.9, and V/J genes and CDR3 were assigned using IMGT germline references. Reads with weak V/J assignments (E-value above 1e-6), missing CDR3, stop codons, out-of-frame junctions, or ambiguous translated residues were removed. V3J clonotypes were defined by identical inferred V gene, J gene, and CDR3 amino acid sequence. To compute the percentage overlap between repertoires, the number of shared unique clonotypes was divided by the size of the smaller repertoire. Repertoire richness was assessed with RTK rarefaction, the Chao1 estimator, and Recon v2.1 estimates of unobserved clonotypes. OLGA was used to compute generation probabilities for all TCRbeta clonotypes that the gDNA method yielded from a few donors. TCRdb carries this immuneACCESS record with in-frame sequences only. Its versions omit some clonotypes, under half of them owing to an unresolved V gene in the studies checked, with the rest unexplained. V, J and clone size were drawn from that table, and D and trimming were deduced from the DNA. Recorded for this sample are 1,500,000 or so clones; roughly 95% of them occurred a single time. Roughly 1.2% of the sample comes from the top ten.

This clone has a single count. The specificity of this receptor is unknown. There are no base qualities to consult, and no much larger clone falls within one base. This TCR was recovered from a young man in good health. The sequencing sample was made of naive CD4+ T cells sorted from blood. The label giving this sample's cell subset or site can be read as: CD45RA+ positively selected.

The DNA sequence follows: TGTGCCAGCTCACCTGCCTACCCTCTCTACGAGCAGTACTTC. Its product reads: CASSPAYPLYEQYF. The sequence joins TRBV18 to TRBJ2-7, with no confident D gene call. V is pared back by 3 bases and J by 3 bases, with 12 bases lying between the germline termini. There are 14 amino acids in the CDR3, from cysteine to phenylalanine inclusive. Only CDR3 DNA is held: 42 bases, read in frame from base 1. CDR1 KGHSH and CDR2 LQKENI are derived from the germline V gene.